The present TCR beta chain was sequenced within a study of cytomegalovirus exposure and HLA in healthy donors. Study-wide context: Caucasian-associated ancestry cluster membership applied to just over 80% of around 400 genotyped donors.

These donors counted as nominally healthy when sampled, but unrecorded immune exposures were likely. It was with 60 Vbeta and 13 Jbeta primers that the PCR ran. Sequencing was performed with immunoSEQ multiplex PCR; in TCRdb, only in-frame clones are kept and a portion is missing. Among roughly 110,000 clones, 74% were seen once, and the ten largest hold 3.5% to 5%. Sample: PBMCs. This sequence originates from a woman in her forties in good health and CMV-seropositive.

Here the CDR3 reads CASSPGGANTEAFF. CDR3 nucleotide sequence: TGTGCCAGCTCCCCGGGGGGGGCGAACACTGAAGCTTTCTTT. The chain couples TRBV6-5 to TRBJ1-1; D is perhaps TRBD1 (6 bases). The V end lost 8 bases, the J end lost 1 base, and 14 bases lay between the germline ends. There are 14 residues in the CDR3. Germline assignment: CDR1 MNHEY and CDR2 SVGAGI.